Following are 27 T cell receptor beta chains from one sample sequenced in a study of human T cells and chemical hapten exposure. One entry per CDR3 protein results from TCRdb running MiXCR on the RACE reads. The table has 70,000 or so distinct CDR3 sequences, around 10% seen once. Time point here: patch test 3, about 24 weeks after DPC sensitization. Treatment noted: therapeutic diphenylcyclopropenone sensitization with weekly scalp DPC. This specimen was whole blood, taken in connection with sensitization to the hapten diphenylcyclopropenone (DPC). The receptors stem from a woman aged 50 to 60 with alopecia areata. Some clones in this sample may be carry-over from other donors' samples.

In nucleotides, the CDR3 is TGTGCCAGCAGCTCGACAGGGGATCGCCTAGGGGAAGAGACCCAGTACTTC. This encodes CASSSTGDRLGEETQYF. This chain joins TRBV7-9 and TRBJ2-5; TRBD1 matches at 8 bases. Germline values: CDR1 SEHNR, CDR2 FQNEAQ (reference sequence). With 4 bases clipped from V and 3 bases from J, the junction kept 13 bases outside the gene matches. The CDR3 contains 17 residues. Full variable domain (outside the CDR3, taken from reference TRBV7-9 and TRBJ2-5): DTGVSQNPRHKITKRGQNVTFRCDPISEHNRLYWYRQTLGQGPEFLTYFQNEAQLEKSRLLSDRFSAERPKGSFSTLEIQRTEQGDSAMYLCASSSTGDRLGEETQYFGPGTRLLVL.

This clonotype was recorded a few times. The chain recombines TRBV28 with TRBJ2-5; 12 bases line up with TRBD2. The V gene's germline CDR1 is MDHEN and CDR2 SYDVKM. This CDR3 region has 17 residues. Trimming cost V 5 bases and J 1 base; bases outside gene matches: 8. The CDR3, as DNA: TGTGCCAGCAGTAGGGCTCGACTAGCGGGGGTCCAAGAGACCCAGTACTTC. Its translation is CASSRARLAGVQETQYF. Full variable domain (rest looked up from reference TRBV28 and TRBJ2-5): DVKVTQSSRYLVKRTGEKVFLECVQDMDHENMFWYRQDPGLGLRLIYFSYDVKMKEKGDIPEGYSVSREKKERFSLILESASTNQTSMYLCASSRARLAGVQETQYFGPGTRLLVL.

The chain recombines TRBV3-1 with TRBJ1-4, with no clear D. There are 16 residues in the CDR3. CDR1 LGHDT and CDR2 YNNKEL come from the germline V gene (reference sequence). V lost 0 bases and J 5 bases, leaving 13 bases between the germline ends. The CDR3 region is CASSQDFLAQNEKLFF. The DNA for the CDR3 is TGTGCCAGCAGCCAAGATTTTTTGGCTCAGAATGAAAAACTGTTTTTT.

This clonotype has at least ten counts. The chain joins TRBV4-3 to TRBJ1-3; maybe TRBD1 (6 bases). The CDR3 totals 17 residues. Germline V lookup: CDR1 LGHNA, CDR2 YSLEER. V lost 0 bases and J lost 0, with 12 bases in between. Written as DNA, the CDR3 is TGCGCCAGCAGCCAAGATTCCAGGGGACCCTCTGGAAACACCATATATTTT. Protein product: CASSQDSRGPSGNTIYF.

The chain recombines TRBV6-5 with TRBJ2-4, with D uncertain. Germline CDR1 reads MNHEY; CDR2 reads SVGAGI. The CDR3 consists of 16 residues. Trimming removed 5 bases from V and 0 bases from J, with 14 bases in between. CDR3 nucleotides: TGTGCCAGCAGTAAACAGAGTGGGTTAGCCAAAAACATTCAGTACTTC. This translates into CASSKQSGLAKNIQYF.

This clonotype was seen a handful of times. The V call is TRBV6-1, the J call TRBJ1-5; possibly TRBD1 for D (6 bases). Per germline, CDR1 MNHNS and CDR2 SASEGT. The CDR3 is 14 residues long. Deletions cut 4 bases from V and 3 bases from J, with 10 bases between. DNA of the CDR3: TGTGCCAGCAGTGTGGGGGGGCTCAATCAGCCCCAGCATTTT. Translated: CASSVGGLNQPQHF.

This clonotype showed up many times. The gene calls are TRBV20-1 and TRBJ2-5; TRBD1 matches 8 bases. With V trimmed by 6 bases and J by 5 bases, 14 bases remained unmatched. CDR3 size: 15 residues. Germline values: CDR1 DFQATT, CDR2 SNEGSKA (reference sequence). The CDR3 DNA reads as TGCAGTGCCCACCGTAACAGGGGGGTTGGGGAGACCCAGTACTTC. It specifies CSAHRNRGVGETQYF.

This clonotype was detected many times. The genes are TRBV11-3 and TRBJ1-1; D is perhaps TRBD1 (6 bases). The CDR3 has 12 residues. Trimming took off 3 bases at V and 4 bases at J, with 6 bases between the two ends. CDR1 and CDR2 (germline): SGHNT, YENEEA. CDR3 DNA: TGTGCCAGCAGCTTGGGGGCCACTGAAGCTTTCTTT. Its protein is CASSLGATEAFF.

This clonotype was counted a few times. The V gene is TRBV4-1, the J gene TRBJ2-7, with 7 bases identical to TRBD1. This CDR3 is 15 amino acids long. Germline CDR1 is MGHRA and CDR2 is YSYEKL. V was clipped by 4 bases and J by 3 bases; unmatched bases: 9. CDR3 nucleotide sequence: TGCGCCAGCAGCCCCTCCGGGACAGCAAACTACGAGCAGTACTTC. Residues: CASSPSGTANYEQYF.

The chain uses TRBV2 and TRBJ1-5; 11 bases align to TRBD1. Germline V gives CDR1 SNHLY, CDR2 FYNNEI. The CDR3 loop spans 19 amino acids. J gave up 1 base and V 1 base, and 9 bases lay outside the gene matches. The chain's CDR3 is CASSEGTGGRRRSNQPQHF. The CDR3 DNA reads TGTGCCAGCAGTGAAGGGACAGGGGGCCGGAGGAGGAGCAATCAGCCCCAGCATTTT.

A few counts support this clonotype. V usage is TRBV18 and J usage is TRBJ2-7; unclear D gene. The CDR3 length is 15 residues. Between the trimmed V and J ends, which lost 0 bases and 2 bases, there was a span of 11 bases. CDR1 is KGHSH, CDR2 LQKENI, per germline. The chain's CDR3 is CASSPPLAATYEQYF. The CDR3 nucleotides are TGTGCCAGCTCACCACCGTTGGCGGCGACCTACGAGCAGTACTTC.

This clonotype showed up many times. This rearrangement joins TRBV27 to TRBJ1-2, with D hard to call. The CDR3 is made up of 14 amino acids. Deletions cut 3 bases from V and 4 bases from J, with 12 bases between. Germline V gene sequence: CDR1 MNHEY, CDR2 SMNVEV (reference sequence). The CDR3 reads CASSFSPWTYGYTF. The CDR3 DNA follows: TGTGCCAGCAGTTTTTCCCCATGGACCTATGGCTACACCTTC.

This sequence joins TRBV2 and TRBJ2-1; TRBD2 agrees at 14 bases. Germline V gives CDR1 SNHLY, CDR2 FYNNEI. The CDR3 extends over 18 amino acids. V trimming: 6 bases; J trimming: 0 bases; junction bases outside the gene matches: 7. The CDR3 region is CASRRLAGGRSSYNEQFF. The CDR3 coding sequence is TGTGCCAGCAGGCGACTAGCGGGGGGGAGGAGCTCCTACAATGAGCAGTTCTTC.

This chain joins TRBV10-3 and TRBJ2-5; the D is unclear. Germline lookup yields CDR1 ENHRY and CDR2 SYGVKD. V dropped 6 bases and J dropped 5 bases, with 10 bases sitting between them. The CDR3 totals 12 residues. In nucleotides, the CDR3 is TGTGCCATCAGGACCGGGCCGGAGACCCAGTACTTC. It is translated as CAIRTGPETQYF.

This clonotype has just a few counts. This rearrangement joins TRBV4-1 to TRBJ1-3, with no clear D. The CDR3 length is 15 residues. V gave up 4 bases and J gave up 1 base, with 11 bases separating them. Germline V gene sequence: CDR1 MGHRA, CDR2 YSYEKL. CDR3 DNA: TGCGCCAGCAGCCCCCAAACCGTGTCTGGAAACACCATATATTTT. Its protein product is CASSPQTVSGNTIYF.

The chain recombines TRBV28 with TRBJ2-3; D tentatively fits TRBD1 or TRBD2 (6 bases each). Trimming removed 9 bases from V and 6 bases from J, with 13 bases in between. The CDR3 is 12 amino acids. Germline values: CDR1 MDHEN, CDR2 SYDVKM. CDR3: CASNEGGDTQYF. The CDR3 DNA is TGTGCCAGTAACGAGGGGGGTGATACGCAGTATTTT.

The rearrangement uses TRBV7-9 and TRBJ2-5; D is possibly TRBD1 (5 bases). V lost 4 bases and J lost 3, with 18 bases in between. CDR1 SEHNR and CDR2 FQNEAQ come from the germline V gene (reference sequence). This CDR3 comprises 16 residues. The CDR3 region has the DNA TGTGCCAGCAGCTCCCCATGGATTAGACAGAAAGAGACCCAGTACTTC. Translating gives CASSSPWIRQKETQYF.

This clonotype has at least ten counts. V gene TRBV6-5 combines with J gene TRBJ2-5, with D possibly TRBD2 on 6 matching bases. Germline V gene lookup returns CDR1 MNHEY and CDR2 SVGAGI. The CDR3 runs 15 residues. V was trimmed by 3 bases and J by 1 base, leaving 12 bases between them. CDR3 sequence: CASSYSPGAQETQYF. The CDR3 nucleotides read TGTGCCAGCAGTTATTCACCGGGAGCCCAAGAGACCCAGTACTTC.

This clonotype turned up a few times. This chain connects TRBV5-1 to TRBJ1-6; no firm D call. This CDR3 is built from 12 residues. CDR1 is SGHRS and CDR2 is YFSETQ in the germline V gene. V was cut by 4 bases and J by 5 bases, with 4 bases left in between. CDR3: CASSRNNSPLHF. CDR3 coding DNA: TGCGCCAGCAGCAGAAATAATTCACCCCTCCACTTT.

This clonotype was observed at least ten times. The CDR3 sequence is CASSERHGQGVDTQYF. DNA of the CDR3: TGTGCCAGCAGTGAGCGACATGGACAGGGGGTAGATACGCAGTATTTT. The chain is built from TRBV25-1 and TRBJ2-3, with 10 bases aligning to TRBD1. In germline, CDR1 is MGHDK, CDR2 SYGVNS. The CDR3 has 16 residues. Trimming removed 3 bases from V and 5 bases from J; junction bases left unmatched: 8.

This clonotype showed up just a few times. The rearrangement joins TRBV27 to TRBJ1-2; D gene ambiguous. Between the trimmed V and J ends, which lost 5 bases and 4 bases, there was a span of 14 bases. The CDR3 is 14 amino acids. Germline V gene lookup returns CDR1 MNHEY and CDR2 SMNVEV (reference sequence). CDR3 protein: CASSPAGESYGYTF. DNA for the CDR3: TGTGCCAGCAGTCCGGCGGGCGAGAGCTATGGCTACACCTTC.

This clonotype was counted between two and nine times. The V call is TRBV10-3, the J call TRBJ1-1, with D hard to call. With 0 bases removed from V and 1 base from J, the gap between germline ends came to 9 bases. CDR1 and CDR2 from the germline V gene are ENHRY and SYGVKD. The CDR3 has 15 residues. CDR3: CAISESIAGNTEAFF. The CDR3 DNA is TGTGCCATCAGTGAGTCGATAGCAGGGAACACTGAAGCTTTCTTT.

The gene calls are TRBV5-4 and TRBJ1-6; perhaps TRBD1 as D (6 bases). Trimming left V 0 bases short and J 10 bases short, with 14 bases between. Germline V gives CDR1 SGHNT, CDR2 YYREEE (reference sequence). CDR3 length: 15 residues. The CDR3 sequence is CASSLDRAIWSPLHF. As DNA, the CDR3 is TGTGCCAGCAGCTTGGACAGGGCTATTTGGTCACCCCTCCACTTT. The whole variable domain, filled in from reference TRBV5-4 and TRBJ1-6, reads ETGVTQSPTHLIKTRGQQVTLRCSSQSGHNTVSWYQQALGQGPQFIFQYYREEENGRGNFPPRFSGLQFPNYSSELNVNALELDDSALYLCASSLDRAIWSPLHFGNGTRLTVT.

In this sample, this clonotype turned up many times. This sequence joins TRBV6-5 and TRBJ1-2; the match to TRBD1 covers 7 bases. The CDR3 has 16 residues. Germline V CDR1 and CDR2: MNHEY, SVGAGI. V was pared by 4 bases and J by 8 bases, with 16 bases of the junction left unmatched. In DNA, the CDR3 is TGTGCCAGCAGTTCCCTCCGGACAGGTGGCAACGAAGGCTACACCTTC. It yields the protein CASSSLRTGGNEGYTF.

V is TRBV5-4 and J is TRBJ1-5; D is possibly TRBD1 (5 bases). Germline lookup yields CDR1 SGHNT and CDR2 YYREEE (reference sequence). Trimming stripped 4 bases from V and 3 bases from J, with 11 bases between. This CDR3 is built from 14 residues. CDR3 sequence: CASSRGTNNQPQHF. CDR3 DNA: TGTGCCAGCAGCCGGGGCACCAACAATCAGCCCCAGCATTTT.

This clonotype turned up a few times. The J gene is TRBJ2-3, the V gene TRBV18, with 8 bases identical to TRBD1. The trim removed 4 bases at V and 4 bases at J, leaving 1 base unmatched. This CDR3 contains 13 residues. Germline CDR1 reads KGHSH; CDR2 reads LQKENI. The CDR3 region has the DNA TGTGCCAGCTCACGGACAGGGCCAGATACGCAGTATTTT. Translated, it gives CASSRTGPDTQYF.

This clonotype appeared a few times. V is TRBV6-6 and J is TRBJ2-7; D is unclear. This CDR3 contains 14 residues. The V end was cut by 4 bases, the J end by 3 bases, with 13 bases between. Germline V gene data show CDR1 as MNHNY and CDR2 as SVGAGI (reference sequence). The CDR3 region has the DNA TGTGCCAGCAGTTTTCAACCCGACATCTACGAGCAGTACTTC. Its translation is CASSFQPDIYEQYF.